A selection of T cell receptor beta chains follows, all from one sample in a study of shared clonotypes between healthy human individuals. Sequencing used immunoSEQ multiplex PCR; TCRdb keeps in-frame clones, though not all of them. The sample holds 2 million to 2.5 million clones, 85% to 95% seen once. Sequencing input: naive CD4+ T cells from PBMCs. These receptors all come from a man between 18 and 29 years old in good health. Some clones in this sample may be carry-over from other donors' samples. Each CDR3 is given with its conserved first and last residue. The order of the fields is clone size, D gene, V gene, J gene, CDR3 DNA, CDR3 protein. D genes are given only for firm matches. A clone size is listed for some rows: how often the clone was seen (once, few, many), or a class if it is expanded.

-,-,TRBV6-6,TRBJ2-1,TGTGCCAGCAACCGGGAGCGGTACAATGAGCAGTTCTTC,CASNRERYNEQFF
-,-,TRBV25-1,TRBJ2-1,TGTGCCAGCAGTGAATCCCCTAAGGAGGTGCTCTACAATGAGCAGTTCTTC,CASSESPKEVLYNEQFF
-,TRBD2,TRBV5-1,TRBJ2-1,TGCGCCAGCAGCTTGGGCCCTAGCGGGAGGGCCACCGGTGAGCAGTTCTTC,CASSLGPSGRATGEQFF
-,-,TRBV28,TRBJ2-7,TGTGCCAGCAGCGGGGGCAGTAGGTACGAGCAGTACTTC,CASSGGSRYEQYF
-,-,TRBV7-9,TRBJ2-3,TGTGCCAGCAGCCTCCGGGCGATGGGCGGTACAGATACGCAGTATTTT,CASSLRAMGGTDTQYF
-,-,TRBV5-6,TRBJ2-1,TGTGCCAGCAGCCGGAGGGACAGATCCTACAATGAGCAGTTCTTC,CASSRRDRSYNEQFF
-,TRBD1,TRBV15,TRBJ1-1,TGTGCCACCAGCCGACAGGGGAATGAAGCTTTCTTT,CATSRQGNEAFF
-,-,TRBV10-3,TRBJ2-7,TGTGCCATCAGAGGTAACTACGAGCAGTACTTC,CAIRGNYEQYF
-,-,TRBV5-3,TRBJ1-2,TGTGCCAGAAGCTTGGCGTCGCATGGCTACACCTTC,CARSLASHGYTF
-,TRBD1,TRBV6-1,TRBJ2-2,TGTGCCAGCAGTCGGGGGACAGGGGGGACCGGGGAGCTGTTTTTT,CASSRGTGGTGELFF
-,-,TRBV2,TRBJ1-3,TGTGCCAGCAGTGGCAGGTCCCGAAGCTCTGGAAACACCATATATTTT,CASSGRSRSSGNTIYF
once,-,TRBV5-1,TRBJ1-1,TGCGCCAGCAGCCCAGGAACAAACACTGAAGCTTTCTTT,CASSPGTNTEAFF
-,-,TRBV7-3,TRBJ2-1,TGTGCCAGCAGCTTAACGGATCAGGATCGGCCGTTCTTC,CASSLTDQDRPFF
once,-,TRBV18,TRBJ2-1,TGTGCCAGCTCACCTGGGCCCAGGGGTGAGCAGTTCTTC,CASSPGPRGEQFF
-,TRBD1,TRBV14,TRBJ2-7,TGTGCCAGCAAGACTGAGGGGGCCTCCTACGAGCAGTACTTC,CASKTEGASYEQYF
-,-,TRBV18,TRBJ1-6,TGTGCCAGCTCACCACCGAAAGGGGCTTATTCACCCCTCCACTTT,CASSPPKGAYSPLHF
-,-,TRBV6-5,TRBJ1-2,TGTGCCAGCAGTTATGGGGTCGGCTACACCTTC,CASSYGVGYTF
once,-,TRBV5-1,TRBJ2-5,TGCGCCAGCAGCTGGGCCAGCAGGGCTCAAGAGACCCAGTACTTC,CASSWASRAQETQYF
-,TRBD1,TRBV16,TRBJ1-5,TGTGCCAGCAGCCTTACCGGGACAGGGACGGGCAATCAGCCCCAGCATTTT,CASSLTGTGTGNQPQHF
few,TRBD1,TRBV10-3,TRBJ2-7,TGTGCCATCAGGGACAGGGACGAGCAGTACTTC,CAIRDRDEQYF
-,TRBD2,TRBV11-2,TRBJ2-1,TGTGCCAGCAGCTCAAGAATAACCGCGGGAGGGCCTTGGGATGAGCAGTTCTTC,CASSSRITAGGPWDEQFF
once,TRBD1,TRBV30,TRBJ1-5,TGTGCCTGGAGTGCGACAGGGGGCTATCAGCCCCAGCATTTT,CAWSATGGYQPQHF
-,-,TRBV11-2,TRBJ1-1,TGTGCCAGCAGCTTAGTACTGGGGCCCGGCGAAGCTTTCTTT,CASSLVLGPGEAFF
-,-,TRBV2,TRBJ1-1,TGTGCCAGCATTTCTACACCCCGGGGTTCTGAAGCTTTCTTT,CASISTPRGSEAFF
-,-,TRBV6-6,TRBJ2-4,TGTGCCAGCAGAGTGGGACTGTCCAAAAACATTCAGTACTTC,CASRVGLSKNIQYF
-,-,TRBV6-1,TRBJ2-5,TGTGCCAGCAGACAGATGACAGGGAGGGTGGAGACCCAGTACTTC,CASRQMTGRVETQYF
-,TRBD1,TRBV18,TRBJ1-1,TGTGCCAGCTCACGGGGGGGGACAGCCAACACTGAAGCTTTCTTT,CASSRGGTANTEAFF
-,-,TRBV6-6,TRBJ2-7,TGTGCCAGCAGTTACAACCCAGGACCCTCATCCTACGAGCAGTACTTC,CASSYNPGPSSYEQYF
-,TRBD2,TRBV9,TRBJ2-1,TGTGCCAGCAGCCCCCGACTAGCGGGAGGACATTACAATGAGCAGTTCTTC,CASSPRLAGGHYNEQFF
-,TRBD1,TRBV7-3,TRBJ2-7,TGTGCCAGCAGCTCAACCGGGACAGGGATATACGAGCAGTACTTC,CASSSTGTGIYEQYF
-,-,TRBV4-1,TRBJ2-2,TGCGCCAGCAGCCAACCAGGTGGAAGGGTTCGCAACACCGGGGAGCTGTTTTTT,CASSQPGGRVRNTGELFF
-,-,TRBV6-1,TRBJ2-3,TGTGCCAGCAGTGAAGGAGTCAGCCACAGAAATACGCAGTATTTT,CASSEGVSHRNTQYF
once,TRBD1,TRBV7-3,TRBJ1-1,TGTGCCAGCAGCTTAGCGGGACAGTTGAACACTGAAGCTTTCTTT,CASSLAGQLNTEAFF
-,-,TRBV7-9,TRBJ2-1,TGTGCCAGCAGCTTATGGGGGGGGCACAGGGGTGAGCAGTTCTTC,CASSLWGGHRGEQFF
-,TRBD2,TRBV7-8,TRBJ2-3,TGTGCCAGCAGCGAAATTAGACTAGCGGGAGCAGATACGCAGTATTTT,CASSEIRLAGADTQYF
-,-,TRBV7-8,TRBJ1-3,TGTGCCAGCAGCTTAACCTCCCTGGGAAACACCATATATTTT,CASSLTSLGNTIYF
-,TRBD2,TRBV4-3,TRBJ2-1,TGCGCCAGCAGCCAAGATGCGACTAGCCAATCCTACAATGAGCAGTTCTTC,CASSQDATSQSYNEQFF
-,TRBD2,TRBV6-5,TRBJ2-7,TGTGCCAGCAGTCTGACTAGCGGTCTATTCTACGAGCAGTACTTC,CASSLTSGLFYEQYF
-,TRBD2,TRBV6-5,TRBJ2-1,TGTGCCAGCAGCGGGACTAGCGGGTACAATGAGCAGTTCTTC,CASSGTSGYNEQFF
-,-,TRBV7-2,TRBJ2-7,TGTGCCAGCAGCTTCGTAGGGACAAGGGGCCAGGGCGAGCAGTACTTC,CASSFVGTRGQGEQYF